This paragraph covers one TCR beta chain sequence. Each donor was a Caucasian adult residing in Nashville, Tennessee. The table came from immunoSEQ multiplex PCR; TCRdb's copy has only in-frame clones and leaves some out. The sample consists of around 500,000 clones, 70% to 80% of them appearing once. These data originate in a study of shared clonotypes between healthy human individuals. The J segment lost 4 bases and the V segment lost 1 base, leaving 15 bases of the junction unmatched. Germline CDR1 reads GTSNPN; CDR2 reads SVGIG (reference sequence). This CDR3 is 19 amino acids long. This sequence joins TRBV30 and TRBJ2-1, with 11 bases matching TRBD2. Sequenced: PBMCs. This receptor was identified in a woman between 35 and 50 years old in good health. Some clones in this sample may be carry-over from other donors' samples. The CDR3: CAWSGRTRLAGRGYNEQFF. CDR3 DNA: TGTGCCTGGAGTGGACGAACGAGACTAGCGGGAAGGGGATACAATGAGCAGTTCTTC.